The 26 T cell receptor beta chains presented below share a single source sample, sequenced in a study of blood T cell repertoires in COVID-19. Using immunoSEQ multiplex PCR, the repertoire was profiled, and TCRdb retains in-frame clones only, with some absent. This sample yields about 67,000 clones, of which about 89% are seen a single time; around 5% belongs to the top ten. What was sequenced was peripheral blood. Receptors were obtained from a man aged 50 to 60 with active COVID-19.

This clone was detected only once. The chain has TRBV7-2 and TRBJ1-1; weak D call: TRBD1 (6 bases). The CDR3 sequence is 14 residues long. The V gene's germline CDR1 is SGHTA and CDR2 FQGNSA. Trimming removed 5 bases at V and 0 bases at J, with 10 bases between. The CDR3 loop reads CASSHRQVNTEAFF. The CDR3 DNA is TGTGCCAGCAGCCATCGACAGGTGAACACTGAAGCTTTCTTT.

This chain joins TRBV7-2 and TRBJ2-5; 9 nucleotides match TRBD1. From germline, CDR1 is SGHTA and CDR2 FQGNSA. Losses at the gene ends were 1 base for V and 5 bases for J; bases not matched to a gene: 2. This CDR3 is built from 14 residues. The DNA of the CDR3 is TGTGCCAGCAGCTTAGGGGACAGGGTGGAGACCCAGTACTTC. It encodes CASSLGDRVETQYF.

The chain carries TRBV29-1 and TRBJ1-4; maybe TRBD1 (5 bases). The CDR3 sequence is 14 residues long. Germline V gives CDR1 SQVTM, CDR2 ANQGSEA. Trimming removed 6 bases from V and 6 bases from J, with 17 bases in between. CDR3 sequence (DNA): TGCAGCGTCTCAGTTGGGGGGAAGGATGAAAAACTGTTTTTT. Amino acid sequence: CSVSVGGKDEKLFF.

The rearrangement links TRBV7-9 to TRBJ1-2; D is unclear. Trimming removed 4 bases at V and 4 bases at J, with 16 bases between. This CDR3 has 15 amino acids. The V gene's germline CDR1 is SEHNR and CDR2 FQNEAQ (reference sequence). The CDR3 nucleotides are TGTGCCAGCAGCTCCCTTCCTACCTCAGGCTATGGCTACACCTTC. Its protein is CASSSLPTSGYGYTF.

This rearrangement joins TRBV12-3 or TRBV12-4 to TRBJ1-1, with a possible D match to TRBD1 (5 bases). Trimming removed 3 bases at V and 5 bases at J, with 10 bases between. The CDR3 totals 13 residues. CDR3 sequence reads: CASSFLGVTEAFF. The CDR3 coding sequence is TGTGCCAGCAGTTTCCTAGGGGTAACTGAAGCTTTCTTT.

The chain is built from TRBV7-2 and TRBJ2-5; 7 positions match TRBD1. Germline loops: CDR1 SGHTA, CDR2 FQGNSA. This CDR3 spans 13 amino acids. With 6 bases clipped from V and 5 bases from J, the junction kept 6 bases outside the gene matches. DNA of the CDR3: TGTGCCAGCAGTCAGGACAGGAAGGAGACCCAGTACTTC. Amino acid sequence: CASSQDRKETQYF.

This chain joins TRBV15 and TRBJ2-7; possibly TRBD2 for D (5 bases). CDR1 is LNHNV and CDR2 is YYDKDF in the germline V gene (reference sequence). V gave up 8 bases and J gave up 7 bases, with 21 bases separating them. This CDR3 contains 14 residues. CDR3 region: CATQPGLNRGEQYF. The CDR3 region has the DNA TGTGCCACCCAGCCTGGATTAAACCGGGGAGAGCAGTACTTC.

V gene TRBV27 combines with J gene TRBJ2-7; possibly TRBD1 for D (5 bases). V was shortened by 2 bases and J by 2 bases, with 7 bases between the two germline ends. This CDR3 has 13 residues. Per the germline V gene, CDR1 is MNHEY and CDR2 is SMNVEV (reference sequence). This chain's CDR3 is CASSLKTAYEQYF. In DNA, the CDR3 is TGTGCCAGCAGTTTAAAGACAGCCTACGAGCAGTACTTC.

The chain couples TRBV16 to TRBJ2-3; D unresolved. Germline-derived CDR1 and CDR2 are KGHSY and FQNENV. The V gene lost 4 bases and the J gene lost 0 bases, with 8 bases spanning the gap. The CDR3 is 14 amino acids. CDR3 nucleotide sequence: TGTGCCAGCAGCCGCGACACTAGCACAGATACGCAGTATTTT. Translating gives CASSRDTSTDTQYF.

The chain joins TRBV10-3 to TRBJ2-2; 11 nucleotides align to TRBD2. The germline CDR1 and CDR2 sequences are ENHRY and SYGVKD. Trimming cost V 2 bases and J 6 bases; bases outside gene matches: 11. This CDR3 comprises 18 residues. CDR3 protein: CAISEIPRLAGLAGELFF. The CDR3 region has the DNA TGTGCCATCAGTGAGATACCCCGACTAGCGGGATTGGCCGGGGAGCTGTTTTTT.

CDR3 region: CASTGQGSADTQYF. The DNA for the CDR3 is TGTGCCAGCACGGGACAGGGGTCCGCAGATACGCAGTATTTT. The chain combines TRBV18 with TRBJ2-3; 10 nucleotides line up with TRBD1. CDR3 length equals 14 residues. V shed 8 bases, J shed 4 bases, and the junction held 6 bases outside the gene matches. Germline loops: CDR1 KGHSH, CDR2 LQKENI.

The V call is TRBV6-5, the J call TRBJ1-4; weak D call: TRBD1 (5 bases). The CDR3 totals 15 residues. Germline lookup yields CDR1 MNHEY and CDR2 SVGAGI. V dropped 5 bases and J dropped 8 bases, with 18 bases sitting between them. DNA for the CDR3: TGTGCCAGCAGTACGTCCGCACGGGGGTACGAAAAACTGTTTTTT. Its protein is CASSTSARGYEKLFF.

This chain connects TRBV7-3 to TRBJ2-1; D is unresolved. Germline V CDR1 and CDR2: SGHTA, FQGTGA. Deletions cut 4 bases from V and 5 bases from J, with 9 bases between. This CDR3 spans 13 amino acids. The CDR3 loop reads CASSYSNDNEQFF. In DNA form, the CDR3 reads TGTGCCAGCAGCTACTCCAACGACAATGAGCAGTTCTTC.

The rearrangement links TRBV24-1 to TRBJ2-1; TRBD1 agrees at 9 bases. CDR3 length: 15 residues. V was clipped by 7 bases and J by 7 bases; unmatched bases: 10. In germline, CDR1 is KGHDR, CDR2 SFDVKD. CDR3 bases: TGTGCCACCAGGGCGGCGGGACAGGGCTATAATGAGCAGTTCTTC. Its protein product is CATRAAGQGYNEQFF.

CDR3 sequence reads: CASSLGGSPYGYTF. The CDR3 DNA reads as TGTGCCAGCAGCTTGGGAGGTTCCCCCTATGGCTACACCTTC. This chain links TRBV5-6 with TRBJ1-2; D unresolved. The CDR3 runs to 14 residues. The V end lost 0 bases, the J end lost 4 bases, and 10 bases lay between the germline ends. CDR1 is SGHDT, CDR2 YYEEEE, per germline.

The table lists this clone with a count of one. The V call is TRBV4-3, the J call TRBJ2-7; 11 bases align to TRBD2. Trimming took 0 bases from V and 6 from J; bases not matched to a gene: 4. The CDR3 is 15 amino acids. CDR1 is LGHNA, CDR2 YSLEER, per germline. As DNA, the CDR3 is TGCGCCAGCAGCCAAGATCGGACTAGCGGGCGCGAGCAGTACTTC. Translation gives CASSQDRTSGREQYF.

This sequence joins TRBV28 and TRBJ1-4; 10 bases fit TRBD1. J lost 6 bases, V lost 5 bases, and 6 bases had no gene match. The CDR3 consists of 15 residues. Germline values: CDR1 MDHEN, CDR2 SYDVKM. CDR3 loop: CASSTAGTGDEKLFF. As DNA, the CDR3 is TGTGCCAGCAGTACGGCCGGGACAGGGGATGAAAAACTGTTTTTT.

The chain couples TRBV6-1 to TRBJ1-6; possibly TRBD1 for D (6 bases). The CDR3 sequence is 15 residues long. The ends were cut back, 3 bases at V and 6 bases at J, with 12 bases in the middle. Germline V CDR1 and CDR2: MNHNS, SASEGT. Here the CDR3 reads CASSELQGANSPLHF. In nucleotides, the CDR3 is TGTGCCAGCAGTGAGCTACAGGGAGCTAATTCACCCCTCCACTTT.

This chain uses TRBV19 with TRBJ2-1, with D tentatively TRBD1 (5 bases). The germline CDR1 and CDR2 sequences are LNHDA and SQIVND (reference sequence). Trimming cost V 7 bases and J 0 bases, with 10 bases left between them. CDR3 length equals 14 residues. CDR3 sequence reads: CASTYQGSYNEQFF. Here the CDR3 DNA reads TGTGCCAGTACTTATCAGGGCTCCTACAATGAGCAGTTCTTC.

The chain is built from TRBV7-8 and TRBJ1-1, with D unresolved. This CDR3 spans 14 amino acids. Looked up from germline, CDR1 is SGHVS and CDR2 is FQNEAQ. V was pared by 1 base and J by 10 bases, with 16 bases between. Written as DNA, the CDR3 is TGTGCCAGCAGCTTAGACCCAGGAGGATGGGTAGCTTTCTTT. Its translation: CASSLDPGGWVAFF.

This chain links TRBV18 with TRBJ2-2; D is uncertain. This CDR3 is built from 16 residues. V lost 3 bases to trimming and J lost 7 bases, with 18 bases between them. The V gene's germline CDR1 is KGHSH and CDR2 LQKENI. The CDR3 sequence is CASSPRLVPYLGELFF. The DNA for the CDR3 is TGTGCCAGCTCACCTCGGTTAGTACCTTACCTCGGGGAGCTGTTTTTT.

This chain joins TRBV27 and TRBJ1-4, with no clear D. The V end lost 7 bases, the J end lost 0 bases, and 12 bases lay between the germline ends. This CDR3 has 15 amino acids. Germline lookup yields CDR1 MNHEY and CDR2 SMNVEV (reference sequence). CDR3 DNA sequence: TGTGCCAGCATGTCGGTGAGGGCAACTAATGAAAAACTGTTTTTT. It translates to CASMSVRATNEKLFF.

In this sample, this clone turned up a few times. V gene TRBV10-2 combines with J gene TRBJ1-6, with no clear D. Germline CDR1 reads WSHSY; CDR2 reads SAAADI. V was cut by 0 bases and J by 9 bases, with 6 bases left in between. This CDR3 region has 13 residues. The CDR3 DNA is TGCGCCAGCAGTGAGTCGGGGAGTTCACCCCTCCACTTT. Protein product: CASSESGSSPLHF.

This chain connects TRBV6-5 to TRBJ2-7, with D maybe TRBD1 (5 bases). This CDR3 is built from 13 residues. Trimming took off 4 bases at V and 3 bases at J, with 10 bases between the two ends. The V gene's germline CDR1 is MNHEY and CDR2 SVGAGI. The CDR3 sequence is CASSSDSVYEQYF. CDR3 DNA: TGTGCCAGCAGTTCCGACAGCGTCTACGAGCAGTACTTC.

V and J are TRBV11-3 and TRBJ2-2; TRBD2 matches at 9 bases. J lost 5 bases, V lost 8 bases, and 6 bases had no gene match. The CDR3 runs to 14 residues. Per the germline V gene, CDR1 is SGHNT and CDR2 is YENEEA. The DNA of the CDR3 is TGTGCCAGCCAGCGGGAGGTTAAAACCGGGGAGCTGTTTTTT. It yields the protein CASQREVKTGELFF.

The CDR3 coding sequence is TGTGCCAGCAGTCCCAAACAGGGGGCCACCTACGAGCAGTACTTC. Translation gives CASSPKQGATYEQYF. The rearrangement uses TRBV28 and TRBJ2-7; 9 nucleotides agree with TRBD1. Trimming took 5 bases from V and 2 from J; bases not matched to a gene: 7. The CDR3 extends over 15 amino acids. Germline CDR1 and CDR2: MDHEN and SYDVKM.